A single sample is the source of the 18 T cell receptor beta chains below, sequenced in a study of control samples from healthy donors and cancer patients. Libraries were prepared by immunoSEQ multiplex PCR; TCRdb keeps only in-frame clonotypes and omits some of them. The table has around 84,000 clones, around 84% seen once. Material for sequencing was PBMCs. The receptors were gathered from a man in his 60s with head and neck cancer.

V and J are TRBV6-5 and TRBJ2-3, with TRBD1 as a possible D gene (6 bases). V was cut by 0 bases and J by 8 bases, with 9 bases left in between. Germline V CDR1 and CDR2: MNHEY, SVGAGI. The CDR3 sequence is 13 residues long. The CDR3 nucleotides read TGTGCCAGCAGTTACTCGAGGGGGAGTACGCAGTATTTT. It codes for CASSYSRGSTQYF.

The V gene is TRBV12-3 or TRBV12-4, the J gene TRBJ2-7, with no clear D. Trimming removed 6 bases at V and 5 bases at J, with 11 bases between. This CDR3 spans 12 amino acids. CDR3 nucleotide sequence: TGTGCCAGCAGAGGCCGACGCGACGAGCAGTACTTC. This gives the protein CASRGRRDEQYF.

This chain connects TRBV7-9 to TRBJ2-5; no definite D call. Trimming cost V 1 base and J 5 bases, with 5 bases left between them. Germline CDR1 SEHNR, CDR2 FQNEAQ (reference sequence). The CDR3 is 12 residues long. CDR3: CASSLGSETQYF. For the CDR3, the DNA is TGTGCCAGCAGCTTAGGCTCGGAGACCCAGTACTTC.

The chain uses TRBV7-9 and TRBJ2-4; D is uncertain. V lost 5 bases and J 8 bases, leaving 22 bases between the germline ends. Germline CDR1 is SEHNR and CDR2 is FQNEAQ (reference sequence). The CDR3 consists of 16 residues. CDR3 residues: CASSPRVAASGDIQYF. CDR3 DNA: TGTGCCAGCAGCCCCCGGGTAGCAGCGAGTGGGGACATTCAGTACTTC.

The chain carries TRBV10-1 and TRBJ2-5, with D perhaps TRBD1 (6 bases). V shed 3 bases and J shed 1 base, with 9 bases lying between them. Germline V lookup: CDR1 WNHNN, CDR2 SYGVQD (reference sequence). This CDR3 contains 14 residues. The chain's CDR3 is CASSDQGTQETQYF. The DNA of the CDR3 is TGCGCCAGCAGTGATCAGGGGACCCAAGAGACCCAGTACTTC.

V is TRBV29-1 and J is TRBJ2-3; 7 positions agree with TRBD2. V shed 3 bases and J 5 bases; nucleotides not matched to a gene: 20. In germline, CDR1 is SQVTM, CDR2 ANQGSEA. The CDR3 has 18 amino acids. This chain's CDR3 is CSVDIFKASGLLGDTQYF. CDR3 in DNA: TGCAGCGTTGACATTTTTAAGGCTAGCGGCCTTTTGGGAGATACGCAGTATTTT.

The rearrangement uses TRBV10-1 and TRBJ2-5; TRBD2 aligns across 9 bases. The germline V gene has CDR1 WNHNN and CDR2 SYGVQD (reference sequence). J was trimmed by 0 bases and V by 3 bases; bases with no gene match: 2. This CDR3 spans 15 amino acids. This chain's CDR3 is CASSEASGNQETQYF. The CDR3 DNA sequence: TGCGCCAGCAGTGAAGCTAGCGGGAACCAAGAGACCCAGTACTTC.

The chain couples TRBV30 to TRBJ2-5; D is unresolved. The V end lost 1 base, the J end lost 0 bases, and 6 bases lay between the germline ends. The CDR3 consists of 13 residues. CDR1 and CDR2 from the germline V gene are GTSNPN and SVGIG (reference sequence). Here the CDR3 reads CAWSAIHQETQYF. The CDR3 DNA follows: TGTGCCTGGAGTGCTATACACCAAGAGACCCAGTACTTC.

The chain employs TRBV5-4 and TRBJ2-7; a weak D match, TRBD1 (7 bases). There are 17 residues in the CDR3. CDR1 is SGHNT and CDR2 is YYREEE in the germline V gene (reference sequence). V was clipped by 4 bases and J by 2 bases, with 22 bases between them. The CDR3 nucleotides read TGTGCCAGCAGCAAAGGCGGGACAGCAAGGCTCCCCTACGAGCAGTACTTC. Its translation is CASSKGGTARLPYEQYF.

The chain has TRBV4-2 and TRBJ2-2; D possibly corresponds to TRBD2 (6 bases). From germline, CDR1 is LGHNA and CDR2 YNFKEQ. Trimming removed 4 bases from V and 2 bases from J, with 11 bases in between. The CDR3 covers 15 residues. CDR3 protein: CASSPPTSNTGELFF. CDR3 DNA sequence: TGTGCCAGCAGCCCCCCGACTAGTAACACCGGGGAGCTGTTTTTT.

CDR3 coding DNA: TGTGCCAGCAGCAGACTAGCGGGAGTGGGGTACAATGAGCAGTTCTTC. Residues: CASSRLAGVGYNEQFF. The chain couples TRBV7-8 to TRBJ2-1; TRBD2 agrees at 12 bases. This CDR3 is 16 amino acids long. V was pared by 5 bases and J by 4 bases, with 6 bases of the junction left unmatched. Germline V gene sequence: CDR1 SGHVS, CDR2 FQNEAQ.

V and J are TRBV19 and TRBJ1-2, with D possibly being TRBD1 (5 bases). Trimming shortened V by 10 bases and J by 4 bases, and 19 bases separated the two germline ends. CDR1 and CDR2 from the germline V gene are LNHDA and SQIVND (reference sequence). The CDR3 is 14 residues long. The CDR3 spells CATTSVQGTYGYTF. CDR3 bases: TGTGCCACCACCTCGGTCCAGGGTACCTATGGCTACACCTTC.

The chain couples TRBV5-1 to TRBJ1-1; 10 positions agree with TRBD1. The CDR3 runs to 16 residues. The V gene end was trimmed by 0 bases and the J gene end by 2 bases; junction bases not matched to a gene: 4. Per the germline V gene, CDR1 is SGHRS and CDR2 is YFSETQ. For the CDR3, the DNA is TGCGCCAGCAGCTTGGAGGGACAGGGGATCAACACTGAAGCTTTCTTT. Its translation: CASSLEGQGINTEAFF.

The chain uses TRBV4-1 and TRBJ2-1; D is possibly TRBD1 or TRBD2 (6 bases each). This CDR3 is 15 amino acids long. V was pared by 3 bases and J by 7 bases, with 16 bases between. Germline CDR1 is MGHRA and CDR2 is YSYEKL. In DNA form, the CDR3 reads TGCGCCAGCAGCCAGATGGGGGCTGGGGGGAATGAGCAGTTCTTC. Its protein is CASSQMGAGGNEQFF.

This chain uses TRBV6-1 with TRBJ1-3, with a tentative D call TRBD1 (5 bases). CDR3 length: 17 residues. The germline V and J ends were trimmed by 3 bases and 2 bases, with 17 bases remaining between them. Germline CDR1 MNHNS, CDR2 SASEGT. In nucleotides, the CDR3 is TGTGCCAGCAGTGACTTAGGGACCCCAAGGACTGGAAACACCATATATTTT. Its protein is CASSDLGTPRTGNTIYF.

This chain links TRBV14 with TRBJ2-3, with 11 bases fitting TRBD2. This CDR3 spans 14 amino acids. J gave up 1 base and V 10 bases, and 4 bases lay outside the gene matches. Germline assignment: CDR1 SGHDN and CDR2 FVKESK. The CDR3 here is CANSGRECTDTQYF. The CDR3 DNA sequence: TGTGCCAATAGCGGGAGGGAGTGCACAGATACGCAGTATTTT.

The chain is built from TRBV30 and TRBJ2-6; D gene unclear. The CDR3 is 14 amino acids. The germline V gene has CDR1 GTSNPN and CDR2 SVGIG (reference sequence). Trimming stripped 2 bases from V and 0 bases from J, with 5 bases between. CDR3: CAWSSPSGANVLTF. The CDR3 region has the DNA TGTGCCTGGAGTTCCCCCTCTGGGGCCAACGTCCTGACTTTC. Full variable domain (missing parts from reference TRBV30 and TRBJ2-6): SQTIHQWPATLVQPVGSPLSLECTVEGTSNPNLYWYRQAAGRGLQLLFYSVGIGQISSEVPQNLSASRPQDRQFILSSKKLLLSDSGFYLCAWSSPSGANVLTFGAGSRLTVL.

The J gene is TRBJ2-7, the V gene TRBV7-9; 9 bases fit TRBD2. The CDR3 is 16 amino acids. Trimming removed 4 bases from V and 7 bases from J; junction bases left unmatched: 14. Germline V gene data show CDR1 as SEHNR and CDR2 as FQNEAQ (reference sequence). CDR3 in amino acids: CASSSGGRTSVQEQYF. CDR3 sequence (DNA): TGTGCCAGCAGCTCGGGGGGGCGGACTAGCGTGCAGGAGCAGTACTTC.